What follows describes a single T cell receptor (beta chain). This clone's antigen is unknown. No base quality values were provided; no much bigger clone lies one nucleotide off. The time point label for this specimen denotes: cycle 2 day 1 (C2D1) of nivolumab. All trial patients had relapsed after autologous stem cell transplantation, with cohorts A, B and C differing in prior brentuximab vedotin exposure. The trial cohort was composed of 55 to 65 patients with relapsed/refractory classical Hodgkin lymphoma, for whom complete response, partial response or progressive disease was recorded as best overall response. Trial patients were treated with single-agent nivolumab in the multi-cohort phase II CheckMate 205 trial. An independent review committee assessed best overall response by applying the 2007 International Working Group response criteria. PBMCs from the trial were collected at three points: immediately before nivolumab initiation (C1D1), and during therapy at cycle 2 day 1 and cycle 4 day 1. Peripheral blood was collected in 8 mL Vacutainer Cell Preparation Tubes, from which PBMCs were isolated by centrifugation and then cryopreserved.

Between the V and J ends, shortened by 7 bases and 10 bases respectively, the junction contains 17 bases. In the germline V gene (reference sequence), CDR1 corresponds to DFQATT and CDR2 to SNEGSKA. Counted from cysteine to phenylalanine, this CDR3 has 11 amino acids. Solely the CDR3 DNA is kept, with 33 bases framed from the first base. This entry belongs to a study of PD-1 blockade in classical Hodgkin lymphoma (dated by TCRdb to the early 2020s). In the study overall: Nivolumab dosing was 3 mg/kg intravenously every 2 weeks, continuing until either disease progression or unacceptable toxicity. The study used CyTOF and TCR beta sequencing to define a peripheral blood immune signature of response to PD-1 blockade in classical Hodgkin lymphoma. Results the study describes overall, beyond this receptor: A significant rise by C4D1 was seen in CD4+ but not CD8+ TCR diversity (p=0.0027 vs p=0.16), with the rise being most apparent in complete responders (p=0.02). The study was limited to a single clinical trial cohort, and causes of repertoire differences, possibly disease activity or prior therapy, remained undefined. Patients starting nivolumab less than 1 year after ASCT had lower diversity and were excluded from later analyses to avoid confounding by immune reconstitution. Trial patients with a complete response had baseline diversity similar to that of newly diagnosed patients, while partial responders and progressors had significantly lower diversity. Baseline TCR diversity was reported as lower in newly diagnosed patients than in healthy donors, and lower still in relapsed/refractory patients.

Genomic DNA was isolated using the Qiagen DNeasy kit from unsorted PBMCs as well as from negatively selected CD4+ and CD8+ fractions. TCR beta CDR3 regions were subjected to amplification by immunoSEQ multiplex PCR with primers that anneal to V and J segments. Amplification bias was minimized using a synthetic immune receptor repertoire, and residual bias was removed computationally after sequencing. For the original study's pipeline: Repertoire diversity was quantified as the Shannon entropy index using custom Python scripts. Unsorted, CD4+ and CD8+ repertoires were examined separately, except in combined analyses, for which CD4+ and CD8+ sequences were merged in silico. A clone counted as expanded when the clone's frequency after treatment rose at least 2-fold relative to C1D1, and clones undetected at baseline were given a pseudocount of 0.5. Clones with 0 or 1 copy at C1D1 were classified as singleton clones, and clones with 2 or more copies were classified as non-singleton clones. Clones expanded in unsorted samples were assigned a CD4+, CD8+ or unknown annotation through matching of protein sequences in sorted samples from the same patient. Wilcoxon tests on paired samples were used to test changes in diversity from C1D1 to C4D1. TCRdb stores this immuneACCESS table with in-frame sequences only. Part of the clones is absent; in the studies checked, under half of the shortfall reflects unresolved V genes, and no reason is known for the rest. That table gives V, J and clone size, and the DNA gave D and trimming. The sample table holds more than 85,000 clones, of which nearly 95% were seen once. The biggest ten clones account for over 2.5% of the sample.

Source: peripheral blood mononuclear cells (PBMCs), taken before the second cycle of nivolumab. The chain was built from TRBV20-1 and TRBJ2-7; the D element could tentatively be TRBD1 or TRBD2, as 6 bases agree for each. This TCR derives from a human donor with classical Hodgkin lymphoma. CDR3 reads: CSGIQGGPQYF. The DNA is TGCAGTGGAATACAGGGAGGCCCTCAGTACTTC.